This T cell receptor (beta chain) emerged from a study (dated by TCRdb to about 2016). General notes on the study: The origins of HIV persistence were investigated in individuals who naturally controlled HIV infection.

The CDR3 starts with the cysteine, ends with the phenylalanine, and has 15 residues. Here the CDR3 DNA is all that survives: 45 bases in frame from base 1. CDR1 and CDR2 are drawn from the germline V gene: MNHNS, SASEGT. Between the V and J ends, shortened by 6 bases and 5 bases respectively, the junction contains 14 bases. The library was produced with 5' RACE. This sample was sequenced with an Illumina HiSeq 2000. TCRdb trimmed the raw reads at Q25, called clones with MiXCR and kept productive beta chains. Entries are consolidated by CDR3 protein sequence, retaining the most common genes and DNA. A total of around 470 distinct CDR3 sequences appear in this sample, about 21% of them only once. The top ten hold approximately 18% of the sample. By how much of the sample it makes up, this clonotype is large (0.1 to 1%). The clone's antigen remains unknown. The record has no base qualities; no much larger clone is one base away.

This chain joins TRBV6-1 to TRBJ1-6; the D region possibly corresponds to TRBD1 (6 bases align). Sequencing was carried out using central memory T cells from blood PBMCs. The cell subset or site label, as the study defines it: central memory CD4+ T cells. The sequence was obtained from a female donor with HIV. DNA sequence: TGTGCCAGCAGAACAGGGCCCAAAAATAATTCACCCCTCCACTTT. This sequence encodes CASRTGPKNNSPLHF.